The rows below give T cell receptor beta chains drawn from one sample of a study of shared clonotypes between healthy human individuals. The assay was immunoSEQ multiplex PCR, and TCRdb's table has in-frame clones only and misses some. Of some 1 million clones detected, about 75% appear once; the ten largest clones hold over 1.3%. Specimen: memory CD4+ T cells sorted from blood. Source of these receptors: a man between 18 and 35 years old in good health. Each CDR3 is given with its conserved first and last residue. Fields, in order: clone size, V gene, J gene, D gene, CDR3 protein, CDR3 DNA. The D gene is left open where the match is weak. Clone size is not always given. Where it is, it says once, few, many or a class for expanded clones.

NA	TRBV6-6	TRBJ2-2	NA	CASSYAASTGELFF	TGTGCCAGCAGTTACGCTGCGAGCACCGGGGAGCTGTTTTTT
once	TRBV4-1	TRBJ1-2	TRBD1	CASSQERRTGGFYGYTF	TGCGCCAGCAGCCAAGAACGTAGGACAGGGGGCTTTTATGGCTACACCTTC
NA	TRBV7-2	TRBJ1-2	NA	CASSHPAGAGGYTF	TGTGCCAGCAGCCACCCGGCGGGGGCGGGTGGCTACACCTTC
NA	TRBV10-3	TRBJ2-1	TRBD2	CAIGLAGGKEQFF	TGTGCCATCGGGCTAGCGGGGGGAAAAGAGCAGTTCTTC
NA	TRBV4-3	TRBJ2-5	TRBD2	CASSREGLGEVGETQYF	TGCGCCAGCAGCCGTGAAGGACTAGGAGAGGTGGGGGAGACCCAGTACTTC
NA	TRBV30	TRBJ1-4	NA	CAWSGGGEKLFF	TGTGCCTGGAGTGGGGGTGGGGAAAAACTGTTTTTT
NA	TRBV19	TRBJ2-2	TRBD1	CASSVGQGELFF	TGTGCCAGTAGTGTTGGACAGGGCGAGCTGTTTTTT
NA	TRBV5-8	TRBJ1-2	TRBD1	CASSLGQGARYGYTF	TGTGCCAGCAGCTTGGGACAGGGGGCGCGGTATGGCTACACCTTC
NA	TRBV5-6	TRBJ2-1	TRBD2	CASSSLVSSGGGNEQFF	TGTGCCAGCAGCTCCCTTGTGTCTAGCGGGGGAGGCAATGAGCAGTTCTTC
NA	TRBV10-3	TRBJ2-7	NA	CAIGRYPYEQYF	TGTGCCATCGGCAGGTACCCCTACGAGCAGTACTTC
once	TRBV18	TRBJ1-1	NA	CASSPWGANTEAFF	TGTGCCAGCTCACCCTGGGGGGCGAACACTGAAGCTTTCTTT
NA	TRBV29-1	TRBJ2-7	TRBD2	CSVETAGLEVYEQYF	TGCAGCGTTGAAACTGCGGGACTAGAAGTCTACGAGCAGTACTTC
few	TRBV5-1	TRBJ1-1	NA	CASSLDGQRAEAFF	TGCGCCAGCAGCTTGGACGGACAAAGGGCTGAAGCTTTCTTT
NA	TRBV6-5	TRBJ2-7	NA	CASSYLDEQYF	TGTGCCAGCAGTTACCTGGACGAGCAGTACTTC
NA	TRBV5-1	TRBJ2-2	NA	CASSLWLANTGELFF	TGCGCCAGCAGCTTATGGCTGGCGAACACCGGGGAGCTGTTTTTT
NA	TRBV6-1	TRBJ1-3	TRBD1	CASSDRASGNTIYF	TGTGCCAGCTCTGACAGGGCCTCTGGAAACACCATATATTTT
NA	TRBV6-5	TRBJ2-5	TRBD2	CASSYSALAGGETQYF	TGTGCCAGCAGTTACTCCGCCCTAGCGGGAGGAGAGACCCAGTACTTC
NA	TRBV6-1	TRBJ2-2	TRBD2	CASSEGSGGPGELFF	TGTGCCAGCAGTGAAGGAAGCGGGGGCCCCGGGGAGCTGTTTTTT
NA	TRBV19	TRBJ2-2	NA	CASSIVSGSTGELFF	TGTGCCAGTAGTATAGTGTCAGGGAGCACCGGGGAGCTGTTTTTT
NA	TRBV11-3	TRBJ1-1	NA	CASSLDWNTEAFF	TGTGCCAGCAGCTTAGATTGGAACACTGAAGCTTTCTTT
NA	TRBV7-3	TRBJ2-2	NA	CASRQGPNTGELFF	TGTGCCAGCAGACAGGGACCGAACACCGGGGAGCTGTTTTTT
NA	TRBV18	TRBJ1-1	NA	CASSIKTTEAEAFF	TGTGCCAGCTCAATTAAAACAACTGAAGCAGAAGCTTTCTTT